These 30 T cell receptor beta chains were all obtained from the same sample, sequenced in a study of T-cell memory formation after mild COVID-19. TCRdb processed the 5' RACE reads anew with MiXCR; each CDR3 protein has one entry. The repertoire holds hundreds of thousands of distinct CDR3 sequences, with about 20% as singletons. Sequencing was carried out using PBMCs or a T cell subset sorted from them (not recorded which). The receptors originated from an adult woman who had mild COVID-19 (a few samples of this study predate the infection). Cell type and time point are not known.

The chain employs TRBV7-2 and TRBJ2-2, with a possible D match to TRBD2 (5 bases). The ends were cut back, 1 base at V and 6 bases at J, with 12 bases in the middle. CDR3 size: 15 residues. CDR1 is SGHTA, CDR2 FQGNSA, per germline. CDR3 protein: CASSLGGVSAGELFF. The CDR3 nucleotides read TGTGCCAGCAGCTTAGGGGGTGTTAGCGCCGGGGAGCTGTTTTTT.

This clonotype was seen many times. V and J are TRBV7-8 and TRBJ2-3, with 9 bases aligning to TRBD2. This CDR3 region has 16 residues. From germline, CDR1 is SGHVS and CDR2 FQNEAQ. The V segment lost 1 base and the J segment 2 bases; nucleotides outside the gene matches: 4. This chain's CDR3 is CASSLVLAGHTDTQYF. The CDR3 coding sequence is TGTGCCAGCAGCTTAGTCCTAGCGGGACACACAGATACGCAGTATTTT.

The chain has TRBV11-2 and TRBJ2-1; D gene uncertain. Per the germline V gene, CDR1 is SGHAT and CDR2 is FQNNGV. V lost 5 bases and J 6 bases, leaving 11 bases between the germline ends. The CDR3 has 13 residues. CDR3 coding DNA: TGTGCCAGCAGCGCCTCCGCCGTCAATGAGCAGTTCTTC. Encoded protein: CASSASAVNEQFF. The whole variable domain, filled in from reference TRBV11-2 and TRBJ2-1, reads EAGVAQSPRYKIIEKRQSVAFWCNPISGHATLYWYQQILGQGPKLLIQFQNNGVVDDSQLPKDRFSAERLKGVDSTLKIQPAKLEDSAVYLCASSASAVNEQFFGPGTRLTVL.

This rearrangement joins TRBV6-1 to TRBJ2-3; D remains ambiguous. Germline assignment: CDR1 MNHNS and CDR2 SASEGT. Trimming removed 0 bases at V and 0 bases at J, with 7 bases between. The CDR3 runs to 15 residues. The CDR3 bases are TGTGCCAGCAGTGAAGCAAGGGTGAGCACAGATACGCAGTATTTT. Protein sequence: CASSEARVSTDTQYF.

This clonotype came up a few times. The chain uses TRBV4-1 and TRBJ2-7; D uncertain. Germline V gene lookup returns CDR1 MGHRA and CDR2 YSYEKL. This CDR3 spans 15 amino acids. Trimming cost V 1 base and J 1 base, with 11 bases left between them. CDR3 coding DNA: TGCGCCAGCAGCCAAGGTTCTGGATCTTCCTACGAGCAGTACTTC. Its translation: CASSQGSGSSYEQYF.

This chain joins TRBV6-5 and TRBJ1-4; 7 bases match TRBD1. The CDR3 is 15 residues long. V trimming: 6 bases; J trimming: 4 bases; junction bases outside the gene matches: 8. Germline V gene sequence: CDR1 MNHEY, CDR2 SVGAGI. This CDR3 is CASRPPGQINEKLFF. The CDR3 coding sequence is TGTGCCAGCAGGCCTCCGGGACAGATTAATGAAAAACTGTTTTTT.

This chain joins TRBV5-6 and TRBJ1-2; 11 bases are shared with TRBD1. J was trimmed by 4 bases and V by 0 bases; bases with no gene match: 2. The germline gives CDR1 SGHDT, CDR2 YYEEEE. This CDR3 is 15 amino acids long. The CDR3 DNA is TGTGCCAGCAGCTTGGGGACAGGGGGCTTCTATGGCTACACCTTC. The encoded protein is CASSLGTGGFYGYTF.

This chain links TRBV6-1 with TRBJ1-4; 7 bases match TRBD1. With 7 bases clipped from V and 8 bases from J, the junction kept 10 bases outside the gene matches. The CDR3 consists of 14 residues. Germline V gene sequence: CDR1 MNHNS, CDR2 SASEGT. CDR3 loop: CASTRTGPREKLFF. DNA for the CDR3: TGTGCCAGCACCCGGACAGGCCCCAGGGAAAAACTGTTTTTT.

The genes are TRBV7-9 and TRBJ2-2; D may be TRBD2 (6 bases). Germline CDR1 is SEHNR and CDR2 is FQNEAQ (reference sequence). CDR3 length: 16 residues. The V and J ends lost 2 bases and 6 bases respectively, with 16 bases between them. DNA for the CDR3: TGTGCCAGCAGCTTAATACAGCGGGTTAGCTCCGGGGAGCTGTTTTTT. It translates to CASSLIQRVSSGELFF.

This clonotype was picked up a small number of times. In DNA, the CDR3 is TGTGCCAGCAGTTACTCCGGGCTAGCATGGGATACGCAGTATTTT. It specifies CASSYSGLAWDTQYF. The chain recombines TRBV6-2 or TRBV6-3 with TRBJ2-3; possible D gene TRBD2, 5 bases. This CDR3 is 15 amino acids long. The V end lost 0 bases, the J end lost 6 bases, and 13 bases lay between the germline ends. Germline V gene data show CDR1 as MNHEY and CDR2 as SVGEGT.

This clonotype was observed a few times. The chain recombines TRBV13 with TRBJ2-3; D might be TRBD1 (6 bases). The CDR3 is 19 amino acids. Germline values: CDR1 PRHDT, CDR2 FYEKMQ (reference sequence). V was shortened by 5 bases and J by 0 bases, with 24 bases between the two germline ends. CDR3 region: CASSPLQGDLLDSTDTQYF. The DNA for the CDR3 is TGTGCCAGCAGCCCGTTACAGGGAGACCTTCTCGATAGCACAGATACGCAGTATTTT.

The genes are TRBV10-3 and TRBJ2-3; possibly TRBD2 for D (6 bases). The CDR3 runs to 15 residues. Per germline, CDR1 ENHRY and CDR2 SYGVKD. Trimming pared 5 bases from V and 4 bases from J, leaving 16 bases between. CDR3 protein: CAISYSGEAADTQYF. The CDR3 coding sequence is TGTGCCATCAGTTATAGTGGGGAGGCGGCAGATACGCAGTATTTT.

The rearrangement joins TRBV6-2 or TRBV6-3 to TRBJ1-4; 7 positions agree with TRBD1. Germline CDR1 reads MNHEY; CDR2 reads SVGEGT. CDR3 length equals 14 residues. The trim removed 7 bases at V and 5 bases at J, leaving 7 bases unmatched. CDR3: CASTTDRWNEKLFF. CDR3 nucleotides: TGTGCCAGCACCACGGACAGGTGGAATGAAAAACTGTTTTTT.

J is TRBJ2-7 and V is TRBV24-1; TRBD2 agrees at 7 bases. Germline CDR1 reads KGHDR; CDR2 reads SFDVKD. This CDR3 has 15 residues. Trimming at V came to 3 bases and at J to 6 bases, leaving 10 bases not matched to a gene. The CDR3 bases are TGTGCCACCAGTGATCCGACGGGGGGTCCGGGCGAGCAGTACTTC. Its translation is CATSDPTGGPGEQYF.

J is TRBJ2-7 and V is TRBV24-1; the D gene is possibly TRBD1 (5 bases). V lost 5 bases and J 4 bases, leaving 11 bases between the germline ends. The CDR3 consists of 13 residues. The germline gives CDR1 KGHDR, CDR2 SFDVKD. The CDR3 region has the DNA TGTGCCACCAGTGGTCTCGACAGATACGAGCAGTACTTC. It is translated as CATSGLDRYEQYF.

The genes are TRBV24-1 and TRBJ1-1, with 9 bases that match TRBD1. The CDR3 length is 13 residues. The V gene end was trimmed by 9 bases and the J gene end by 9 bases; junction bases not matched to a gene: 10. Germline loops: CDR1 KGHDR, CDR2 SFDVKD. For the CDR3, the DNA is TGTGCCACCTCTGCGGGACAGGGTAAGAAAGCTTTCTTT. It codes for CATSAGQGKKAFF.

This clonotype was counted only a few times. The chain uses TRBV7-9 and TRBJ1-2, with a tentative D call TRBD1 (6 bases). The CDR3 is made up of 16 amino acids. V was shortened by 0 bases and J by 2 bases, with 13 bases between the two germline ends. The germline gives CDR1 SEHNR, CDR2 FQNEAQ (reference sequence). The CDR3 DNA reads TGTGCCAGCAGCTTAGCTCATGGGGGCGCGAACTATGGCTACACCTTC. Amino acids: CASSLAHGGANYGYTF. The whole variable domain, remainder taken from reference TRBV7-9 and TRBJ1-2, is DTGVSQNPRHKITKRGQNVTFRCDPISEHNRLYWYRQTLGQGPEFLTYFQNEAQLEKSRLLSDRFSAERPKGSFSTLEIQRTEQGDSAMYLCASSLAHGGANYGYTFGSGTRLTVV.

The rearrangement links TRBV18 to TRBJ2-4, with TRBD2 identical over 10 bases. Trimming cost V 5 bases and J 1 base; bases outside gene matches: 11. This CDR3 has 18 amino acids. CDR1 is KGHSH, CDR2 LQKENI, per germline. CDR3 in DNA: TGTGCCAGCTCATCTACTACACCGGGACTAGCGGCCAAAAACATTCAGTACTTC. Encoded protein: CASSSTTPGLAAKNIQYF.

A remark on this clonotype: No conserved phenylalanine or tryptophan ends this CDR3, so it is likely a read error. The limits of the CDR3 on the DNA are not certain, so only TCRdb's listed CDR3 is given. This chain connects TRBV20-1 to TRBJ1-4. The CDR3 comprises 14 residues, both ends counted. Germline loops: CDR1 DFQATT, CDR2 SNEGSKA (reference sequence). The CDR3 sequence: CSADTNLPASPGPP.

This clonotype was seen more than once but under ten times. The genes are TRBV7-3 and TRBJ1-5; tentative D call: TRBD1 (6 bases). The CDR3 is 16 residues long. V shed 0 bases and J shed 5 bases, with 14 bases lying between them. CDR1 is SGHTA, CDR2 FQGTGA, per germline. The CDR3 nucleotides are TGTGCCAGCAGCTTAACCTTCCGGGACATTTATCAGCCCCAGCATTTT. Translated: CASSLTFRDIYQPQHF. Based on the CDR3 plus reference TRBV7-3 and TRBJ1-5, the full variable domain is GAGVSQTPSNKVTEKGKYVELRCDPISGHTALYWYRQSLGQGPEFLIYFQGTGAADDSGLPNDRFFAVRPEGSVSTLKIQRTERGDSAVYLCASSLTFRDIYQPQHFGDGTRLSIL.

The CDR3 protein is CASSVHGWRAEAFF. DNA of the CDR3: TGTGCCAGCTCTGTTCACGGGTGGAGGGCTGAAGCTTTCTTT. This chain joins TRBV11-2 and TRBJ1-1, with D hard to call. Germline assignment: CDR1 SGHAT and CDR2 FQNNGV. The ends were cut back, 8 bases at V and 6 bases at J, with 19 bases in the middle. The CDR3 runs to 14 residues. Drawing the rest from reference TRBV11-2 and TRBJ1-1, the complete variable domain is EAGVAQSPRYKIIEKRQSVAFWCNPISGHATLYWYQQILGQGPKLLIQFQNNGVVDDSQLPKDRFSAERLKGVDSTLKIQPAKLEDSAVYLCASSVHGWRAEAFFGQGTRLTVV.

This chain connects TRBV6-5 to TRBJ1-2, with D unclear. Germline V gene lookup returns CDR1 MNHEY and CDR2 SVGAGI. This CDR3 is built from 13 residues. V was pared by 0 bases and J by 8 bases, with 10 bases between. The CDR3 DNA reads TGTGCCAGCAGTTACTCGAATGGGTACGGCTACACCTTC. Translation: CASSYSNGYGYTF.

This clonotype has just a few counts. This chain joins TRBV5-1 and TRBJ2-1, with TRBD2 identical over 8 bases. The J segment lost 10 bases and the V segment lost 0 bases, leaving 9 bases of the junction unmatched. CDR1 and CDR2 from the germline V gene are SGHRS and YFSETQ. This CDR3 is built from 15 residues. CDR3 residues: CASSLGGLEGSEQFF. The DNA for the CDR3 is TGCGCCAGCAGCTTGGGGGGACTAGAAGGCTCAGAGCAGTTCTTC.

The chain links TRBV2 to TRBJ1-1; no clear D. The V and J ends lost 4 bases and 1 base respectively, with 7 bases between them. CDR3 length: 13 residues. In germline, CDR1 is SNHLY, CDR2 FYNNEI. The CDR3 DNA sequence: TGTGCCAGCAGTGCGAGTGGGAACACTGAAGCTTTCTTT. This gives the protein CASSASGNTEAFF.

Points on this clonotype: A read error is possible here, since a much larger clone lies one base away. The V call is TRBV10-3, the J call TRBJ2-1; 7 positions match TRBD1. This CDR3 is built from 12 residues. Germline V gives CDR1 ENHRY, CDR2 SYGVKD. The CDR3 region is CANSGTANEQFF. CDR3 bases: TGTGCCAACAGTGGGACAGCAAATGAGCAGTTCTTC.

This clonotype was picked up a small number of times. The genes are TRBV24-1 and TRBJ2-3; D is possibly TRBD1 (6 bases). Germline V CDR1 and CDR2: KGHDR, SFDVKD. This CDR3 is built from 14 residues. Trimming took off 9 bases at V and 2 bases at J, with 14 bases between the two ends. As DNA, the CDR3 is TGTGCCACCTCTGGGGGCACTTACACAGATACGCAGTATTTT. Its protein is CATSGGTYTDTQYF.

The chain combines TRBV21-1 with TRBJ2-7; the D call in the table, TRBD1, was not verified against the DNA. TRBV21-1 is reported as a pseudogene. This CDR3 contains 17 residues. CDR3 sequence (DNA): TGTGCCAGCATGTCGGGAGTCCTGACAGGAAAAACCTACGAGCAGTACTTC. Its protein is CASMSGVLTGKTYEQYF.

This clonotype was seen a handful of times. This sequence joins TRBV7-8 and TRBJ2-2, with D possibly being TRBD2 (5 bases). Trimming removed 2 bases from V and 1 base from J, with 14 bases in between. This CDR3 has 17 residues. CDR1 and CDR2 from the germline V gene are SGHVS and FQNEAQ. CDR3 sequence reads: CASSLYRLALNTGELFF. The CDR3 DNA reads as TGTGCCAGCAGCTTATATCGCCTAGCCTTGAACACCGGGGAGCTGTTTTTT.

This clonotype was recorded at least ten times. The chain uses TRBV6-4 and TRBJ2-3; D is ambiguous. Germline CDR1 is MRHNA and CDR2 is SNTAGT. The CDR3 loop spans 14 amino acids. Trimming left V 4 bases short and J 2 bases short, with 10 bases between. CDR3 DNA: TGTGCCAGCAGTGCGTATGCAGTCACAGATACGCAGTATTTT. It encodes CASSAYAVTDTQYF.

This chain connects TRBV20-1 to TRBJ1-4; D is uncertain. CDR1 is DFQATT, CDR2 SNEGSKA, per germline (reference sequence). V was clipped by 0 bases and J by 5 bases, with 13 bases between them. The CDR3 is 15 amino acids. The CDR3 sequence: CSARDESMGNEKLFF. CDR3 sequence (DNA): TGCAGTGCTAGAGATGAGTCGATGGGAAATGAAAAACTGTTTTTT.